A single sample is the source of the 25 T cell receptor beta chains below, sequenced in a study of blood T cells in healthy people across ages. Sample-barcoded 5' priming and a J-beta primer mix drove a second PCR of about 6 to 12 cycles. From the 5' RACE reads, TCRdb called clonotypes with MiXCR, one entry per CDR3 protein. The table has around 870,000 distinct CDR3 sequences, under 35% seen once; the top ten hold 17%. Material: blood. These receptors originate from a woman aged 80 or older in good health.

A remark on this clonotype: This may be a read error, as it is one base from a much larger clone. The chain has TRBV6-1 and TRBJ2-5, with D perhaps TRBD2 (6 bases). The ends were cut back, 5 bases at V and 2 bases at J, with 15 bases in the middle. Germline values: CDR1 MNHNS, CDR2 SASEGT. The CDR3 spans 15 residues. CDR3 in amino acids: CASSKPGRGQETQYF. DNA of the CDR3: TGTGCCAGCAGTAAGCCCGGACGGGGGCAAGAGACCCAGTACTTC.

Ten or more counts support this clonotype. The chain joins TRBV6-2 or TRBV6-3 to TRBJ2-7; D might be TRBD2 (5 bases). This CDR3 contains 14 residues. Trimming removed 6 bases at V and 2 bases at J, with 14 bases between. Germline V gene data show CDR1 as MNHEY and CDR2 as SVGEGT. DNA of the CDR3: TGTGCCAGCAGCCAGGCCGGGGTAACCTACGAGCAGTACTTC. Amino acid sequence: CASSQAGVTYEQYF.

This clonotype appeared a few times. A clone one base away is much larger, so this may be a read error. DNA for the CDR3: TGTGCCAGCAGCCCCAGAGGGGGACTGAGCACAGATACGCAGTATTTT. Translation: CASSPRGGLSTDTQYF. This chain links TRBV9 with TRBJ2-3; D may correspond to TRBD1 or TRBD2 (6 bases each). Trimming stripped 4 bases from V and 0 bases from J, with 15 bases between. CDR1 is SGDLS and CDR2 is YYNGEE in the germline V gene. The CDR3 totals 16 residues.

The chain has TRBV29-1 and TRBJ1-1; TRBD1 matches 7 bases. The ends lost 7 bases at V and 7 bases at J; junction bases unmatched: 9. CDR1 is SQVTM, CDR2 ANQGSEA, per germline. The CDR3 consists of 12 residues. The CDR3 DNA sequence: TGCAGCGGCGAAAAAGGGGGCAGTGAAGCTTTCTTT. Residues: CSGEKGGSEAFF.

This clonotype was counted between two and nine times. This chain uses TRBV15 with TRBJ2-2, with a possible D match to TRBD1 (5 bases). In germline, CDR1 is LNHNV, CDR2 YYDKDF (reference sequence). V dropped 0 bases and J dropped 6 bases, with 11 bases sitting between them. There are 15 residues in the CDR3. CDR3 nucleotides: TGTGCCACCAGCAGAGACAGGGCCGTGGCCGGGGAGCTGTTTTTT. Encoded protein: CATSRDRAVAGELFF.

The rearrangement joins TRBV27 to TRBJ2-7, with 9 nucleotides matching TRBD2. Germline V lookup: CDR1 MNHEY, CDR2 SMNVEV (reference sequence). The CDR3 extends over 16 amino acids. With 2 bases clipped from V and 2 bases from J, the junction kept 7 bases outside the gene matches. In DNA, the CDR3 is TGTGCCAGCAGTTTAAAGGACGCGGGGGGGACCTACGAGCAGTACTTC. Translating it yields CASSLKDAGGTYEQYF.

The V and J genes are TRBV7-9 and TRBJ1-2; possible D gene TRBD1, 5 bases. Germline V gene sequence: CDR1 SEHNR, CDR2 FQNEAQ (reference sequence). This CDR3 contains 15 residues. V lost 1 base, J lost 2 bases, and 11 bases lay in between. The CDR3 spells CASSLVGTSNYGYTF. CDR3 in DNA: TGTGCCAGCAGCTTAGTGGGGACCTCGAACTATGGCTACACCTTC.

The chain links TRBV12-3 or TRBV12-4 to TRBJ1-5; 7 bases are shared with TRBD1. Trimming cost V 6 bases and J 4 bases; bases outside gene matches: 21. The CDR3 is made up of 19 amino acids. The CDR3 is CASSQSRGPYYFVNQPQHF. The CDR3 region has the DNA TGTGCCAGCAGCCAGTCAAGGGGGCCCTACTACTTCGTGAATCAGCCCCAGCATTTT.

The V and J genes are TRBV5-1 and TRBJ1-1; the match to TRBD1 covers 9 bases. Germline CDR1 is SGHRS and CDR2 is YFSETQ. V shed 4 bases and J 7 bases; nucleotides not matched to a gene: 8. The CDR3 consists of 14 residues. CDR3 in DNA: TGCGCCAGCAGCACGTATACAGGGGGCATTGAAGCTTTCTTT. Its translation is CASSTYTGGIEAFF.

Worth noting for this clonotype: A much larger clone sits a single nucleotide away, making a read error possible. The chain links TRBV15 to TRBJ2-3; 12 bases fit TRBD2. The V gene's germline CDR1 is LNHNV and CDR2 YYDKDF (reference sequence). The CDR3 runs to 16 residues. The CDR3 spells CVTSPGLAGSTDTQYF. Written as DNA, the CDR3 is TGTGTCACCAGCCCTGGACTAGCGGGGTCCACAGATACGCAGTATTTT.

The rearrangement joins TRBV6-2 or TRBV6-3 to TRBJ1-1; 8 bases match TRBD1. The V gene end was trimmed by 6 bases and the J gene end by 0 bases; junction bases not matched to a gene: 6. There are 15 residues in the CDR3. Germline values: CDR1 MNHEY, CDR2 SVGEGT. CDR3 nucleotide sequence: TGTGCCAGCAGGGGACAGGCCCTCATGAACACTGAAGCTTTCTTT. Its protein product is CASRGQALMNTEAFF.

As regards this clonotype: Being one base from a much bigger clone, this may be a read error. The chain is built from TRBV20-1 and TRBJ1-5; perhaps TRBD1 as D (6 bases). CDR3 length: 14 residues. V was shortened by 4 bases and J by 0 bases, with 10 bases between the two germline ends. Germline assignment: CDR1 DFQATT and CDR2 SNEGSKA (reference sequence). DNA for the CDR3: TGCAGTGCTAAGGGGGGCTATAGCAATCAGCCCCAGCATTTT. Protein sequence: CSAKGGYSNQPQHF.

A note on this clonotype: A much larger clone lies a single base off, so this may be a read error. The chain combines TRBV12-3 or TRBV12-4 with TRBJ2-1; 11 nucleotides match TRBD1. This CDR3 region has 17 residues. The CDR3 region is CASSLRDRGIQYNVQFF. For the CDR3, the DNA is TGTGCCAGCAGTTTAAGGGACAGGGGGATCCAGTACAATGTGCAGTTCTTC.

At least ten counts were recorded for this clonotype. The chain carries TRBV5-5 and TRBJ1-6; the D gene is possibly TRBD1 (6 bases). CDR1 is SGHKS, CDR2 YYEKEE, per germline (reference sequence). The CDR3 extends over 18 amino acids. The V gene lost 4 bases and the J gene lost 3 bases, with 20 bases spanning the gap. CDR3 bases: TGTGCCAGCAGCCCGCTCACCATTCGACAGGACTATAATTCACCCCTCCACTTT. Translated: CASSPLTIRQDYNSPLHF.

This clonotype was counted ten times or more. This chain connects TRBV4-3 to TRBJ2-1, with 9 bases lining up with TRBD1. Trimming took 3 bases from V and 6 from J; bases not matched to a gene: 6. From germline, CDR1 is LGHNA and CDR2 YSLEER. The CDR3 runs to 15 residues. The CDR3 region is CASSQAGTGSNEQFF. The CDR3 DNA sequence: TGCGCCAGCAGCCAGGCCGGGACAGGGAGCAATGAGCAGTTCTTC.

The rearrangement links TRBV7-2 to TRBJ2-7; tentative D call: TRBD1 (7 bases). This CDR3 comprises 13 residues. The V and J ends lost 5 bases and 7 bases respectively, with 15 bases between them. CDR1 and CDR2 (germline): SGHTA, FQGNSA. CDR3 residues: CASSLKQGREQYF. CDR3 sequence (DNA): TGTGCCAGCAGCCTAAAACAGGGGAGGGAGCAGTACTTC. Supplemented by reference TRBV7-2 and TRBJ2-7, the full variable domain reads GAGVSQSPSNKVTEKGKDVELRCDPISGHTALYWYRQSLGQGLEFLIYFQGNSAPDKSGLPSDRFSAERTGGSVSTLTIQRTQQEDSAVYLCASSLKQGREQYFGPGTRLTVT.

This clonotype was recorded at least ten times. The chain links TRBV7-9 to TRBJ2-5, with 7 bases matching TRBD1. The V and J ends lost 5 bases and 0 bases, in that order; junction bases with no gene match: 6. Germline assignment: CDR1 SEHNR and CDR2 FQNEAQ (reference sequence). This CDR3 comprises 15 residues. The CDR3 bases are TGTGCCAGCAGCCGACAGGGCCTCCACCAAGAGACCCAGTACTTC. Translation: CASSRQGLHQETQYF.

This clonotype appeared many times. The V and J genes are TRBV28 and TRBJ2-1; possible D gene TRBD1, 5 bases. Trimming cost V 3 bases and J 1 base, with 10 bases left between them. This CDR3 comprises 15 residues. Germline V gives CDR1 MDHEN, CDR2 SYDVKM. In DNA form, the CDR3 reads TGTGCCAGCAGTTTCCGTCCAGGGTCCTACAATGAGCAGTTCTTC. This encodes CASSFRPGSYNEQFF.

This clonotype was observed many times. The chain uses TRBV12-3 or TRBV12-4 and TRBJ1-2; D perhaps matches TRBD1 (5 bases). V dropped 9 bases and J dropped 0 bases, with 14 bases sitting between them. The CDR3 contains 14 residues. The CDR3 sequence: CASMTGGSNYGYTF. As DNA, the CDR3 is TGTGCCAGTATGACGGGGGGGTCTAACTATGGCTACACCTTC.

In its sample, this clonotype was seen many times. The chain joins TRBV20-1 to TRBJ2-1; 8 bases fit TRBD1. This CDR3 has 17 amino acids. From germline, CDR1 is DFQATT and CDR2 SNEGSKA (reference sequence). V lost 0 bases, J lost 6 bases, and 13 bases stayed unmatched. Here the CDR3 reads CSARDYPGQGLGNEQFF. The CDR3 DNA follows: TGCAGTGCTAGAGATTATCCCGGACAGGGACTCGGCAATGAGCAGTTCTTC.

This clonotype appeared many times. CDR3 in DNA: TGTGCCAGCAGCTTATTTGCAGGGAGGTCAGATACGCAGTATTTT. It yields the protein CASSLFAGRSDTQYF. V usage is TRBV7-2 and J usage is TRBJ2-3, with D perhaps TRBD2 (6 bases). In germline, CDR1 is SGHTA, CDR2 FQGNSA. CDR3 length equals 15 residues. Trimming stripped 2 bases from V and 4 bases from J, with 13 bases between.

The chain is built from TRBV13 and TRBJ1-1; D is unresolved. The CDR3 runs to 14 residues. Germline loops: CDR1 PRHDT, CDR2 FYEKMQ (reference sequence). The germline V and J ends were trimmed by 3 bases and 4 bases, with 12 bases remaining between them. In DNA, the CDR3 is TGTGCCAGCAGCTTTTGGGGTGCGAGCACTGAAGCTTTCTTT. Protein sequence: CASSFWGASTEAFF.

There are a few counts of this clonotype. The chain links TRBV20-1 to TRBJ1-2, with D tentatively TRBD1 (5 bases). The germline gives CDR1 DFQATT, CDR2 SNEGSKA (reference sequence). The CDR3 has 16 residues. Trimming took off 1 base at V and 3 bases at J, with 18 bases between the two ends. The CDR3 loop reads CSARAGGFYTYYGYTF. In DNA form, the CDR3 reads TGCAGTGCTAGAGCTGGGGGATTCTACACCTACTATGGCTACACCTTC.

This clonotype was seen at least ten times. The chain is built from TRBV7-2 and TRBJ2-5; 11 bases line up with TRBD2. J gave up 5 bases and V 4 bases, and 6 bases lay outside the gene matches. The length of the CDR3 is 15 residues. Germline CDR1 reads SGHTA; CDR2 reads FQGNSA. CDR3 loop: CASSSSGGPVETQYF. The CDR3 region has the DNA TGTGCCAGCAGCTCTAGCGGGGGGCCGGTTGAGACCCAGTACTTC.

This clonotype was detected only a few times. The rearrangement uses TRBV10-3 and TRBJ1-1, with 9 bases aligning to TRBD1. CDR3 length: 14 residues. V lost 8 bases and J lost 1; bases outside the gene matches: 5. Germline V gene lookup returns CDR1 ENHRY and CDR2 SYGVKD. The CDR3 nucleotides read TGTGCCATCGGACAGGGGTTCGGGAACACTGAAGCTTTCTTT. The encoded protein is CAIGQGFGNTEAFF.